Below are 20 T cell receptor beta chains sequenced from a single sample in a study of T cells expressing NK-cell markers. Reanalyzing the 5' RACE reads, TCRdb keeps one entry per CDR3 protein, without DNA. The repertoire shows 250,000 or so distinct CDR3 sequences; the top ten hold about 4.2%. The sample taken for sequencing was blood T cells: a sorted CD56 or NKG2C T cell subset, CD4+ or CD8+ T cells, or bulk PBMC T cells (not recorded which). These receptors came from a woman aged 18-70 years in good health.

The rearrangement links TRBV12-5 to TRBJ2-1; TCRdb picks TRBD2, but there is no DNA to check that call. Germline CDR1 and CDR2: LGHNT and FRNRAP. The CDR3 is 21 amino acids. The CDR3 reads CASGLVPRSLAGGSSYNEQFF.

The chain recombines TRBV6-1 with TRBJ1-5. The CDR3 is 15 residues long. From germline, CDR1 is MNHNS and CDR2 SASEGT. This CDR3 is CASSPQVRSSQPQHF.

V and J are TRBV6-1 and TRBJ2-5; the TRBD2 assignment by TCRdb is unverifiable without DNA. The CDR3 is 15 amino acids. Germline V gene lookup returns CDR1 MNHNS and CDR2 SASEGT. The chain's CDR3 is CASKGLAGGLETQYF.

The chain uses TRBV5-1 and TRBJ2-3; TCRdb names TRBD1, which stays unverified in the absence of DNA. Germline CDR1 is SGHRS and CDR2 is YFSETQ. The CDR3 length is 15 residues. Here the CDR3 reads CASSAQGATTDTQYF.

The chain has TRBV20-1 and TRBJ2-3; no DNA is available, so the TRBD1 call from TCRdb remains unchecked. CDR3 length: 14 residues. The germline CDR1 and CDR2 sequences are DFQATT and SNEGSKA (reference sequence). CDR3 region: CSASTGDPTDTQYF.

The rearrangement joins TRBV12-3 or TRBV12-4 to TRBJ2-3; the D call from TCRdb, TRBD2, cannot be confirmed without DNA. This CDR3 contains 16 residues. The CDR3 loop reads CASSDRTSGSVGTQYF.

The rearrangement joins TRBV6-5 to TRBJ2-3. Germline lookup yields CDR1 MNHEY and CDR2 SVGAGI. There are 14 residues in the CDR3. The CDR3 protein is CASSYVLGWDTQYF.

The CDR3 sequence is CASTYSTDTQYF. The genes are TRBV6-6 and TRBJ2-3. This CDR3 comprises 12 residues. Per the germline V gene, CDR1 is MNHNY and CDR2 is SVGAGI (reference sequence).

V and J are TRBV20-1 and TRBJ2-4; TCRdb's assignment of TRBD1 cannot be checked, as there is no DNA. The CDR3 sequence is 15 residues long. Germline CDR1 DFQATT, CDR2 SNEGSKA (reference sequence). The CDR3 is CSASDIRGAKNIQYF.

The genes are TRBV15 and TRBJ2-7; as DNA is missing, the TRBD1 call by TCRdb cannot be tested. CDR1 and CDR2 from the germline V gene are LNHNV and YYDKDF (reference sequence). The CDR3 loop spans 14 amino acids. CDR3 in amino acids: CATSKIRDRDEQYF.

The CDR3 sequence is CASSLFSGGANTGELFF. This chain links TRBV7-9 with TRBJ2-2; lacking DNA, the TRBD1 call made by TCRdb goes unchecked. This CDR3 spans 17 amino acids. Per germline, CDR1 SEHNR and CDR2 FQNEAQ (reference sequence).

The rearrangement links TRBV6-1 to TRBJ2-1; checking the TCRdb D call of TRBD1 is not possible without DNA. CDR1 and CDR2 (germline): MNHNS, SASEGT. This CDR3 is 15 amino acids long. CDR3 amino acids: CASSVGISSSNEQFF.

CDR3 sequence reads: CASSLGLAGTSTDTQYF. V is TRBV9 and J is TRBJ2-3; TCRdb gives TRBD2 as the D gene, but with no DNA this cannot be confirmed. Per the germline V gene, CDR1 is SGDLS and CDR2 is YYNGEE. The CDR3 sequence is 17 residues long.

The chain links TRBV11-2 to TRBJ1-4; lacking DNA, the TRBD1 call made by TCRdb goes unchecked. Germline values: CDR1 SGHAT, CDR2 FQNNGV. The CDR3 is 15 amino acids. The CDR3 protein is CASSPGPTTTEKLFF.

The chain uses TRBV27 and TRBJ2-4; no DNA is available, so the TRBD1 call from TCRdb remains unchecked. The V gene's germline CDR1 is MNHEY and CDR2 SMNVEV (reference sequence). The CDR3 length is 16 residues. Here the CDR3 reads CASRTNREIAKNIQYF.

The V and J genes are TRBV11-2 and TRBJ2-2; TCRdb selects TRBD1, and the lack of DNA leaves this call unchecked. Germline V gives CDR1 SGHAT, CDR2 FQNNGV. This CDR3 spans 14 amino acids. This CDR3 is CASSLFGGPVELFF. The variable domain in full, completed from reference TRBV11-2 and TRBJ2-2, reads EAGVAQSPRYKIIEKRQSVAFWCNPISGHATLYWYQQILGQGPKLLIQFQNNGVVDDSQLPKDRFSAERLKGVDSTLKIQPAKLEDSAVYLCASSLFGGPVELFFGEGSRLTVL.

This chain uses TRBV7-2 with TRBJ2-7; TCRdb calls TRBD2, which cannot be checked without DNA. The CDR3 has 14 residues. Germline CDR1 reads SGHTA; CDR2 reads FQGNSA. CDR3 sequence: CASSTRLAGVEQYF. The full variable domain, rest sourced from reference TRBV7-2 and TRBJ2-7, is GAGVSQSPSNKVTEKGKDVELRCDPISGHTALYWYRQSLGQGLEFLIYFQGNSAPDKSGLPSDRFSAERTGGSVSTLTIQRTQQEDSAVYLCASSTRLAGVEQYFGPGTRLTVT.

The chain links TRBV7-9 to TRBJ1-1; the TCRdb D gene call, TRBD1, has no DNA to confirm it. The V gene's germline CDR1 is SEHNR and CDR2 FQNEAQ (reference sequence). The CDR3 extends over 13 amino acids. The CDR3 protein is CASTPGAHTEAFF.

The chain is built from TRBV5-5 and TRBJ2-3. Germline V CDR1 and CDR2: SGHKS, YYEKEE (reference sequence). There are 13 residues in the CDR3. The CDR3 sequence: CASSFYSTDTQYF.

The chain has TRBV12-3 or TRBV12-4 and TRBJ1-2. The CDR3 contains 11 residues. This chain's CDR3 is CATNHRLVYTF.